This passage covers 29 T cell receptor beta chains from one sample sequenced in a study of post-analysis software for immune sequencing data. Whole-study findings and limits: With TRBV5-6, TRBV5-1 and TRBV20-1 included, 4 to 6 TRBV segments were more frequent in patients than in controls.

TCR beta cDNA libraries included unique molecular identifiers. TCRdb redid the calling of the PCR reads with MiXCR, one entry per CDR3 protein. The sample holds 550,000 to 700,000 distinct CDR3 sequences, about 40% seen once. Antigens of these TCRs are unknown. Sequencing used blood. These receptors all come from a girl between 5 and 17 years old with multiple sclerosis.

V is TRBV5-1 and J is TRBJ2-1; 11 positions match TRBD2. The CDR3 spans 17 residues. V lost 7 bases and J lost 2; bases outside the gene matches: 11. Germline loops: CDR1 SGHRS, CDR2 YFSETQ. The DNA for the CDR3 is TGCGCCAGCCGGTCCATGCTAGCGGGAGGCGCCTACAATGAGCAGTTCTTC. Translating gives CASRSMLAGGAYNEQFF.

The rearrangement links TRBV4-1 to TRBJ2-7, with 8 bases aligning to TRBD2. Germline CDR1 reads MGHRA; CDR2 reads YSYEKL. The length of the CDR3 is 14 residues. The J segment lost 5 bases and the V segment lost 7 bases, leaving 10 bases of the junction unmatched. The CDR3 here is CASTPNAGGHEQYF. For the CDR3, the DNA is TGCGCCAGCACCCCCAATGCGGGAGGCCACGAGCAGTACTTC.

This chain links TRBV4-1 with TRBJ2-7; D remains ambiguous. The germline gives CDR1 MGHRA, CDR2 YSYEKL. This CDR3 is built from 15 residues. V was shortened by 1 base and J by 0 bases, with 10 bases between the two germline ends. In DNA form, the CDR3 reads TGCGCCAGCAGCCAAGGCCTCTTCCCCTCCTACGAGCAGTACTTC. Encoded protein: CASSQGLFPSYEQYF.

This chain connects TRBV5-5 to TRBJ1-2; a weak D match, TRBD1 (5 bases). This CDR3 has 17 residues. The V gene lost 4 bases and the J gene lost 6 bases, with 25 bases spanning the gap. The germline V gene encodes CDR1 SGHKS and CDR2 YYEKEE (reference sequence). CDR3 region: CASSPRAIKGLGDGYTF. CDR3 DNA sequence: TGTGCCAGCAGCCCCCGCGCGATAAAGGGATTAGGGGATGGCTACACCTTC.

This clonotype has only a few counts. The CDR3 coding sequence is TGTGCCAGCAGGGGCGACTACAATGAGCAGTTCTTC. It yields the protein CASRGDYNEQFF. The rearrangement links TRBV12-3 or TRBV12-4 to TRBJ2-1; D remains ambiguous. The CDR3 length is 12 residues. V was clipped by 6 bases and J by 3 bases, with 6 bases between them.

The J gene is TRBJ2-1, the V gene TRBV5-1, with TRBD2 matching over 7 bases. Germline CDR1 SGHRS, CDR2 YFSETQ. J was trimmed by 6 bases and V by 0 bases; bases with no gene match: 6. This CDR3 region has 15 residues. CDR3 sequence reads: CASSLVAGEGNEQFF. CDR3 sequence (DNA): TGCGCCAGCAGCTTGGTGGCGGGAGAAGGCAATGAGCAGTTCTTC.

This chain links TRBV20-1 with TRBJ2-7, with D tentatively TRBD1 (6 bases). Trimming pared 5 bases from V and 2 bases from J, leaving 13 bases between. Germline lookup yields CDR1 DFQATT and CDR2 SNEGSKA (reference sequence). CDR3 length: 13 residues. Here the CDR3 DNA reads TGCAGTGCTGTACAGGGCAGCACCTACGAGCAGTACTTC. It specifies CSAVQGSTYEQYF.

The genes are TRBV27 and TRBJ2-1; D may be TRBD2 (5 bases). The CDR3 is 19 residues long. V was cut by 3 bases and J by 1 base, with 22 bases left in between. Germline CDR1 and CDR2: MNHEY and SMNVEV (reference sequence). This CDR3 is CASSFPGNSGARSYNEQFF. The DNA of the CDR3 is TGTGCCAGCAGTTTCCCAGGTAACAGCGGCGCACGTTCCTACAATGAGCAGTTCTTC.

This clonotype was detected a few times. The rearrangement uses TRBV5-1 and TRBJ1-4; D perhaps matches TRBD1 (5 bases). Per the germline V gene, CDR1 is SGHRS and CDR2 is YFSETQ. There are 17 residues in the CDR3. V dropped 0 bases and J dropped 4 bases, with 16 bases sitting between them. The CDR3 DNA reads as TGCGCCAGCAGCTTGGATTTCGGATCAGGGTTTAATGAAAAACTGTTTTTT. It encodes CASSLDFGSGFNEKLFF.

The J gene is TRBJ1-2, the V gene TRBV6-6, with D possibly TRBD1 on 5 matching bases. The V gene's germline CDR1 is MNHNY and CDR2 SVGAGI (reference sequence). Trimming removed 2 bases from V and 8 bases from J, with 12 bases in between. The CDR3 is 13 amino acids. For the CDR3, the DNA is TGTGCCAGCAGTTACGCAGGGAGTGGCGGCTACACCTTC. This codes for CASSYAGSGGYTF.

This clonotype was counted only a few times. This chain joins TRBV5-1 and TRBJ2-3, with 10 bases lining up with TRBD2. Germline V gene lookup returns CDR1 SGHRS and CDR2 YFSETQ. The CDR3 covers 17 residues. J was trimmed by 0 bases and V by 0 bases; bases with no gene match: 4. The CDR3 reads CASSLVLAGDSTDTQYF. The CDR3 nucleotides read TGCGCCAGCAGCTTGGTGCTAGCGGGGGATAGCACAGATACGCAGTATTTT.

The gene calls are TRBV5-6 and TRBJ2-1, with 7 bases lining up with TRBD1. Germline CDR1 and CDR2: SGHDT and YYEEEE. The CDR3 spans 17 residues. V dropped 4 bases and J dropped 6; count of bases not matched to a gene: 16. CDR3 sequence: CASSPTNRGRVGNEQFF. The CDR3 DNA sequence: TGTGCCAGCAGCCCGACGAACAGGGGCAGAGTCGGCAATGAGCAGTTCTTC.

This rearrangement joins TRBV5-1 to TRBJ2-3; the D is unclear. V was clipped by 0 bases and J by 7 bases, with 12 bases between them. The length of the CDR3 is 14 residues. The germline V gene has CDR1 SGHRS and CDR2 YFSETQ. The CDR3 DNA follows: TGCGCCAGCAGCTTGGATAGCAGGTTGAATACGCAGTATTTT. It encodes CASSLDSRLNTQYF. Complete variable domain (other parts from reference TRBV5-1 and TRBJ2-3): KAGVTQTPRYLIKTRGQQVTLSCSPISGHRSVSWYQQTPGQGLQFLFEYFSETQRNKGNFPGRFSGRQFSNSRSEMNVSTLELGDSALYLCASSLDSRLNTQYFGPGTRLTVL.

J is TRBJ1-1 and V is TRBV9, with D possibly matching TRBD1 (6 bases). This CDR3 spans 11 amino acids. V lost 3 bases, J lost 10 bases, and 10 bases lay in between. The germline V gene encodes CDR1 SGDLS and CDR2 YYNGEE. The CDR3 DNA follows: TGTGCCAGCAGCGAGGGGGGCGTAGCTTTCTTT. Amino acid sequence: CASSEGGVAFF. The full variable domain, with the rest looked up from reference TRBV9 and TRBJ1-1, is DSGVTQTPKHLITATGQRVTLRCSPRSGDLSVYWYQQSLDQGLQFLIQYYNGEERAKGNILERFSAQQFPDLHSELNLSSLELGDSALYFCASSEGGVAFFGQGTRLTVV.

This clonotype has more than one count but fewer than ten. The CDR3: CSVDGDGYTF. The CDR3 bases are TGCAGCGTTGACGGGGATGGCTACACCTTC. J is TRBJ1-2 and V is TRBV29-1; no reliable D call. CDR3 length: 10 amino acids. Trimming took off 3 bases at V and 6 bases at J, with 5 bases between the two ends. Germline V CDR1 and CDR2: SQVTM, ANQGSEA.

The V gene is TRBV3-1, the J gene TRBJ2-3; no clear D. CDR3 length: 17 residues. The V gene lost 3 bases and the J gene lost 2 bases, with 18 bases spanning the gap. Germline CDR1 reads LGHDT; CDR2 reads YNNKEL (reference sequence). In nucleotides, the CDR3 is TGTGCCAGCAGCCAGGGTATAATGGGCGAAAACACAGATACGCAGTATTTT. Its protein is CASSQGIMGENTDTQYF.

This clonotype was detected only a few times. The gene calls are TRBV5-1 and TRBJ2-1, with D maybe TRBD1 (6 bases). The assigned J gene may be wrong: the sequence end matches TRBJ2-7 better. In germline, CDR1 is SGHRS, CDR2 YFSETQ. The CDR3 extends over 14 amino acids. CDR3 DNA sequence: TGCGCCAGCGGCGGGCAGGGGAGATACAATGAGCAGTACTTC. Its protein is CASGGQGRYNEQYF.

This sequence joins TRBV2 and TRBJ2-3; the match to TRBD2 covers 12 bases. With 5 bases clipped from V and 2 bases from J, the junction kept 2 bases outside the gene matches. The CDR3 spans 15 residues. In germline, CDR1 is SNHLY, CDR2 FYNNEI. The CDR3 spells CASSLAGGHTDTQYF. The CDR3 DNA sequence: TGTGCCAGCAGTCTAGCGGGAGGGCACACAGATACGCAGTATTTT. The whole variable domain, filled in from reference TRBV2 and TRBJ2-3, reads EPEVTQTPSHQVTQMGQEVILRCVPISNHLYFYWYRQILGQKVEFLVSFYNNEISEKSEIFDDQFSVERPDGSNFTLKIRSTKLEDSAMYFCASSLAGGHTDTQYFGPGTRLTVL.

The J gene is TRBJ1-5, the V gene TRBV9, with 9 positions matching TRBD1. The CDR3 length is 15 residues. The V and J ends lost 0 bases and 8 bases, in that order; junction bases with no gene match: 6. Per germline, CDR1 SGDLS and CDR2 YYNGEE. DNA of the CDR3: TGTGCCAGCAGCGTAGCCGGGACAGGGTCGGAGCCCCAGCATTTT. Amino acid sequence: CASSVAGTGSEPQHF.

There are a few counts of this clonotype. The rearrangement uses TRBV12-3 or TRBV12-4 and TRBJ1-2, with unresolved D. The CDR3 runs to 15 residues. V shed 6 bases and J shed 4 bases, with 18 bases lying between them. As DNA, the CDR3 is TGTGCCAGCAGCCCCGGGTTAGCTGGAAGCTATGGCTACACCTTC. Translating gives CASSPGLAGSYGYTF.

V and J are TRBV11-2 and TRBJ2-7; D may be TRBD1 or TRBD2 (6 bases each). The CDR3 totals 13 residues. Trimming took off 8 bases at V and 4 bases at J, with 15 bases between the two ends. Per the germline V gene, CDR1 is SGHAT and CDR2 is FQNNGV. The CDR3 DNA sequence: TGTGCCAGCTCCCGTGAAGGGGGGTACGAGCAGTACTTC. It is translated as CASSREGGYEQYF.

Only a few counts were recorded for this clonotype. The chain links TRBV11-3 to TRBJ2-7, with 7 nucleotides matching TRBD1. With V trimmed by 0 bases and J by 1 base, 15 bases remained unmatched. Germline V gene sequence: CDR1 SGHNT, CDR2 YENEEA. The CDR3 contains 19 residues. CDR3 loop: CASSLEGSHPGQSSYEQYF. The CDR3 coding sequence is TGTGCCAGCAGCTTAGAGGGATCTCACCCGGGACAGAGTTCCTACGAGCAGTACTTC.

The V and J genes are TRBV20-1 and TRBJ1-5; TRBD1 matches at 7 bases. The V gene end was trimmed by 3 bases and the J gene end by 7 bases; junction bases not matched to a gene: 12. Germline loops: CDR1 DFQATT, CDR2 SNEGSKA (reference sequence). The CDR3 length is 15 residues. CDR3 protein: CSASAKGTVGQPQHF. DNA of the CDR3: TGCAGTGCTAGCGCCAAAGGGACAGTTGGCCAGCCCCAGCATTTT.

V and J are TRBV12-3 or TRBV12-4 and TRBJ2-5; D call uncertain. V lost 2 bases and J 3 bases, leaving 7 bases between the germline ends. There are 13 residues in the CDR3. DNA for the CDR3: TGTGCCAGCAGTTTATCGTTCGAAGAGACCCAGTACTTC. Translated: CASSLSFEETQYF.

V usage is TRBV4-1 and J usage is TRBJ1-2; tentatively, D is TRBD1 (5 bases). This CDR3 spans 13 amino acids. CDR1 is MGHRA, CDR2 YSYEKL, per germline. V lost 2 bases and J lost 6, with 10 bases in between. CDR3 in amino acids: CASSQYGGDGYTF. CDR3 nucleotides: TGCGCCAGCAGCCAATACGGGGGGGATGGCTACACCTTC.

The chain employs TRBV7-3 and TRBJ2-3, with TRBD2 matching 16 bases. Trimming took 5 bases from V and 2 from J; bases not matched to a gene: 10. The CDR3 spans 19 residues. The germline CDR1 and CDR2 sequences are SGHTA and FQGTGA. The CDR3 DNA follows: TGTGCCAGCAGCCCTCACGGGACTAGCGGGGGGGGAAACACAGATACGCAGTATTTT. It is translated as CASSPHGTSGGGNTDTQYF.

This clonotype was picked up many times. This rearrangement joins TRBV7-2 to TRBJ2-3, with D perhaps TRBD2 (5 bases). This CDR3 has 14 residues. V lost 2 bases and J 2 bases, leaving 8 bases between the germline ends. In germline, CDR1 is SGHTA, CDR2 FQGNSA. CDR3 sequence: CASSLLGVTDTQYF. The CDR3 nucleotides read TGTGCCAGCAGCTTATTGGGAGTCACAGATACGCAGTATTTT.

The V call is TRBV15, the J call TRBJ2-3; D could derive from TRBD1 or TRBD2 (5 bases each). The CDR3 is made up of 15 amino acids. CDR1 LNHNV and CDR2 YYDKDF come from the germline V gene (reference sequence). V lost 1 base and J 10 bases, leaving 18 bases between the germline ends. The CDR3 nucleotides are TGTGCCACCAGCAGAGTGAGGGGACCTGGGTATGCGCAGTATTTT. Translated, it gives CATSRVRGPGYAQYF.

The chain links TRBV5-1 to TRBJ2-7; TRBD2 aligns across 8 bases. The length of the CDR3 is 19 residues. Trimming took 0 bases from V and 4 from J; bases not matched to a gene: 18. Germline values: CDR1 SGHRS, CDR2 YFSETQ. The CDR3 sequence: CASSLERWRGAPSEYEQYF. In nucleotides, the CDR3 is TGCGCCAGCAGCTTGGAACGCTGGCGGGGGGCCCCTTCGGAATACGAGCAGTACTTC.